This T cell receptor beta chain was recorded in a study of T cells in Graves' hyperthyroidism and ophthalmopathy. Study-level results: Stable hyperthyroidism and ophthalmopathy were separated using 13 V-J signatures. Most clonotypes that expanded in the thyroid above 0.001 also showed up in blood. Ophthalmopathy was identified by the model a median around 6.3 months ahead of onset.

The germline gives CDR1 SQVTM, CDR2 ANQGSEA. Deletions cut 6 bases from V and 3 bases from J, with 9 bases between. The CDR3 extends over 13 amino acids. Orbital computed tomography, thyroid ultrasound, serum thyroxine and TRAb, and clinical symptoms together informed the diagnoses. The source material, RNA transcripts, was used to amplify TCR beta CDR3 regions. The HTBI primer set was used in a first-round RT-PCR of the TCR CDR3. TCRdb fed the multiplex PCR reads into MiXCR, producing one record per CDR3 protein. The top ten hold around two fifths of the sample, which has about 500,000 distinct CDR3 sequences, 40% to 50% seen once. This clonotype was counted between two and nine times. The antigen is unknown.

This chain links TRBV29-1 with TRBJ2-6; D remains unclear. The sample taken for sequencing was peripheral blood or thyroid tissue (not recorded which). This TCR was recovered from an adult woman with Graves' disease, either hyperthyroidism or ophthalmopathy (not recorded which). The CDR3 is CSVERYGANVLTF. DNA for the CDR3: TGCAGCGTCGAACGTTATGGGGCCAACGTCCTGACTTTC. Combining the CDR3 with reference TRBV29-1 and TRBJ2-6 gives the whole variable domain SAVISQKPSRDICQRGTSLTIQCQVDSQVTMMFWYRQQPGQSLTLIATANQGSEATYESGFVIDKFPISRPNLTFSTLTVSNMSPEDSSIYLCSVERYGANVLTFGAGSRLTVL.